This TCR beta chain was observed in a study of blood T cells in healthy people across ages. V lost 5 bases to trimming and J lost 0 bases; unmatched junction nucleotides: 4. Germline loops: CDR1 KGHSH, CDR2 LQKENI. This CDR3 is 15 amino acids long. Together with a sample-barcoded 5' primer, a J-beta primer mix was included in a second PCR lasting about 7 to 12 cycles. One entry per CDR3 protein, called by TCRdb with MiXCR from the 5' RACE reads. The table shows just under 750,000 distinct CDR3 sequences, with around a fifth occurring only once. The receptor's source is a man aged 70 or older in good health. The chain recombines TRBV18 with TRBJ2-7, with 10 nucleotides matching TRBD2. The sample comprised blood. This CDR3 is CASSKGTSDSYEQYF. CDR3 coding DNA: TGTGCCAGCTCAAAGGGGACTAGCGACTCCTACGAGCAGTACTTC.